This is a list of T cell receptor beta chains from one sample in a study of T cell changes during pregnancy in multiple sclerosis. Only in-frame clones appear in the TCRdb table, and some are missing; sequencing was by immunoSEQ multiplex PCR. The sample lists about 70,000 clones, roughly 94% occurring once. The sequencing here drew on peripheral blood, taken in the third trimester of pregnancy. The receptor set was obtained from a female donor with multiple sclerosis, enrolled in a pregnancy study. Each CDR3 is given with its conserved first and last residue. The order of the fields is V gene, D gene, clone size, J gene, CDR3 DNA, CDR3 protein. The D gene is left open where the match is weak. Size is stated for part of the rows, as once, few or many counts, or as a class when the clone is expanded.

v_gene: TRBV5-6
d_gene: TRBD1
abundance: NA
j_gene: TRBJ1-5
CDR3nt: TGTGCCAGCAGCCGCCGGACAGGGGGATCGAAACAGCCCCAGCATTTT
CDR3aa: CASSRRTGGSKQPQHF

v_gene: TRBV7-8
d_gene: TRBD1
abundance: NA
j_gene: TRBJ2-7
CDR3nt: TGTGCCAGCAGCTTAGGGGACAGGGTCTACGAGCAGTACTTC
CDR3aa: CASSLGDRVYEQYF

v_gene: TRBV6-6
d_gene: NA
abundance: NA
j_gene: TRBJ2-7
CDR3nt: TGTGCCAGCAGGATCGACAGGGCGGGGGAGCAGTACTTC
CDR3aa: CASRIDRAGEQYF

v_gene: TRBV6-6
d_gene: TRBD1
abundance: NA
j_gene: TRBJ1-4
CDR3nt: TGTGCCAGCAGTCCTGGACAGGGTAATGAAAAACTGTTTTTT
CDR3aa: CASSPGQGNEKLFF

v_gene: TRBV5-4
d_gene: TRBD1
abundance: NA
j_gene: TRBJ2-7
CDR3nt: TGTGCCAGCAGCTCCCCGACAGGGTCCCCCAACGAGCAGTACTTC
CDR3aa: CASSSPTGSPNEQYF

v_gene: TRBV15
d_gene: TRBD1
abundance: once
j_gene: TRBJ1-2
CDR3nt: TGTGCCACCAGCAGCCGACAGGGGCCGGGAGGCTACACCTTC
CDR3aa: CATSSRQGPGGYTF

v_gene: TRBV19
d_gene: TRBD2
abundance: NA
j_gene: TRBJ2-1
CDR3nt: TGTGCCAGTAAAGCCCTCTTCCCTCTAGCGGGGGGCTACAATGAGCAGTTCTTC
CDR3aa: CASKALFPLAGGYNEQFF

v_gene: TRBV7-2
d_gene: NA
abundance: NA
j_gene: TRBJ1-1
CDR3nt: TGTGCCAGCAGCTTAGACGCAGGGGACACTGAAGCTTTCTTT
CDR3aa: CASSLDAGDTEAFF

v_gene: TRBV19
d_gene: NA
abundance: NA
j_gene: TRBJ2-5
CDR3nt: TGTGCCAGTAGTGGAACAGCACAAGAGACCCAGTACTTC
CDR3aa: CASSGTAQETQYF

v_gene: TRBV7-7
d_gene: TRBD1
abundance: NA
j_gene: TRBJ2-5
CDR3nt: TGTGCTAGCAGCACAGGGACAGGGAGAGGACAAGAGACCCAGTACTTC
CDR3aa: CASSTGTGRGQETQYF

v_gene: TRBV9
d_gene: NA
abundance: NA
j_gene: TRBJ1-6
CDR3nt: TGTGCCAGCAGCGTATCAACAAATTCACCCCTCCACTTT
CDR3aa: CASSVSTNSPLHF

v_gene: TRBV5-6
d_gene: TRBD2
abundance: NA
j_gene: TRBJ2-3
CDR3nt: TGTGCCAGCAGCTTGCTCCGGGGGGGCCGGGATACGCAGTATTTT
CDR3aa: CASSLLRGGRDTQYF

v_gene: TRBV9
d_gene: TRBD1
abundance: NA
j_gene: TRBJ1-6
CDR3nt: TGTGCCAGCAGCATATCGGGACAGGGAGGAAATTCACCCCTCCACTTT
CDR3aa: CASSISGQGGNSPLHF

v_gene: TRBV18
d_gene: NA
abundance: NA
j_gene: TRBJ2-3
CDR3nt: TGTGCCAGCTCCCCGGGAGATACGCAGTATTTT
CDR3aa: CASSPGDTQYF

v_gene: TRBV4-2
d_gene: NA
abundance: NA
j_gene: TRBJ2-1
CDR3nt: TGTGCCAGCACAGAGACAGCAAGAAGGTACAATGAGCAGTTCTTC
CDR3aa: CASTETARRYNEQFF

v_gene: TRBV5-1
d_gene: NA
abundance: NA
j_gene: TRBJ2-1
CDR3nt: TGCGCCAGCAGCTTGGTAGGGAGCTCCTACAATGAGCAGTTCTTC
CDR3aa: CASSLVGSSYNEQFF

v_gene: TRBV10-1
d_gene: TRBD1
abundance: NA
j_gene: TRBJ1-3
CDR3nt: TGCGCCAGCAAAGCCAGGGGGCGTCCTGGAAACACCATATATTTT
CDR3aa: CASKARGRPGNTIYF